The sequence of this TCR beta chain was determined in a study of T cell responses to AZD1222 COVID-19 vaccine. The study, taken as a whole, reports: Donors were mostly white British, more females; clonal diversity possibly underestimated. Targets within unmutated variant regions were reportedly found for nearly half of spike-specific TCRs.

A word on this clone: Antigen: not known.

Repertoires were generated with immunoSEQ multiplex PCR, while TCRdb's copy carries only in-frame clones and drops some. The table records about 78,000 clones, about nine tenths of them present only once. The TCR originated in an adult who received the AZD1222 COVID-19 vaccine. The input for sequencing was peripheral blood, taken 28 days after the second AZD1222 dose.

CDR3 loop: CASSRGDGDNYGYTF. Here the CDR3 DNA reads TGCGCCAGCAGCAGAGGTGACGGGGACAACTATGGCTACACCTTC. V gene TRBV5-1 combines with J gene TRBJ1-2, with a weak D call TRBD1 (5 bases). The CDR3 length is 15 residues. The V gene's germline CDR1 is SGHRS and CDR2 YFSETQ. The germline V and J ends were trimmed by 4 bases and 2 bases, with 15 bases remaining between them.